This entry lists 30 T cell receptor beta chains sequenced from one sample in a study of blood T cell repertoires in COVID-19. Clones were read by immunoSEQ multiplex PCR, and TCRdb kept only the in-frame ones, dropping some. The data show about 190,000 clones, roughly 84% seen once. The sequenced sample consisted of peripheral blood. The receptors were sampled from a human donor in a cohort sampled during active COVID-19.

V is TRBV7-9 and J is TRBJ1-5; D uncertain. V dropped 5 bases and J dropped 2 bases, with 16 bases sitting between them. This CDR3 is built from 16 residues. Germline loops: CDR1 SEHNR, CDR2 FQNEAQ (reference sequence). This CDR3 reads CASSPSPGSGNQPQHF. Here the CDR3 DNA reads TGTGCCAGCAGCCCAAGCCCGGGGTCGGGCAATCAGCCCCAGCATTTT.

The chain uses TRBV7-6 and TRBJ2-1; TRBD2 matches 9 bases. The J segment lost 4 bases and the V segment lost 3 bases, leaving 1 base of the junction unmatched. Germline CDR1 reads SGHVS; CDR2 reads FNYEAQ. The CDR3 has 14 amino acids. The DNA of the CDR3 is TGTGCCAGCAGCTTGACTAGCGGATACAATGAGCAGTTCTTC. This encodes CASSLTSGYNEQFF.

This clone has just one count. The CDR3 region has the DNA TGTGCCAGCAGCTTGGCCGGAACCCCGGCGGGCAATGAGCAGTTCTTC. Its protein is CASSLAGTPAGNEQFF. The chain joins TRBV5-8 to TRBJ2-1; tentative D call: TRBD2 (5 bases). This CDR3 has 16 amino acids. Trimming took 0 bases from V and 6 from J, leaving 16 bases between them. CDR1 is SGHTS, CDR2 YDEGEE, per germline.

This clone was observed once. This chain uses TRBV5-1 with TRBJ1-1; tentative D call: TRBD1 (6 bases). This CDR3 contains 14 residues. CDR1 and CDR2 (germline): SGHRS, YFSETQ. V was clipped by 4 bases and J by 3 bases, with 13 bases between them. CDR3 DNA: TGCGCCAGCAGCCGGGGGGCTCCGGACACTGAAGCTTTCTTT. This codes for CASSRGAPDTEAFF. Full variable domain (remainder filled in from reference TRBV5-1 and TRBJ1-1): KAGVTQTPRYLIKTRGQQVTLSCSPISGHRSVSWYQQTPGQGLQFLFEYFSETQRNKGNFPGRFSGRQFSNSRSEMNVSTLELGDSALYLCASSRGAPDTEAFFGQGTRLTVV.

In the case of this clone: The CDR3 does not close with the conserved phenylalanine or tryptophan, likely indicating a read error. The DNA is omitted, as the CDR3 cannot be located on it reliably, and the CDR3 follows TCRdb's listing. This chain links TRBV11-2 with TRBJ1-4. Counting both end residues, the CDR3 totals 8 amino acids. Looked up from germline, CDR1 is SGHAT and CDR2 is FQNNGV. The CDR3 is CASSLGTG.

This rearrangement joins TRBV14 to TRBJ2-7; TRBD2 is a possible D gene (5 bases). The CDR3 covers 13 residues. Germline V gene lookup returns CDR1 SGHDN and CDR2 FVKESK. V lost 1 base and J 9 bases, leaving 13 bases between the germline ends. In DNA form, the CDR3 reads TGTGCCAGCAGCCAAGCTCTGGAGAGCGGGCAGTACTTC. Amino acids: CASSQALESGQYF.

V and J are TRBV30 and TRBJ1-1, with D maybe TRBD1 (6 bases). The CDR3 is 14 amino acids. Germline V gene sequence: CDR1 GTSNPN, CDR2 SVGIG (reference sequence). V lost 0 bases and J lost 3, with 11 bases in between. As DNA, the CDR3 is TGTGCCTGGAGTGTGACACAGGGTGACACTGAAGCTTTCTTT. Protein product: CAWSVTQGDTEAFF.

This chain connects TRBV3-1 (or the pseudogene TRBV3-2) to TRBJ1-2; D remains ambiguous. Germline V gene lookup returns CDR1 LGHDT and CDR2 YNNKEL (reference sequence). Trimming left V 0 bases short and J 7 bases short, with 9 bases between. The CDR3 is 13 amino acids. CDR3 nucleotide sequence: TGTGCCAGCAGCCAAGAGAGGATATTTGGCTACACCTTC. Translated, it gives CASSQERIFGYTF.

This clone was seen once. The chain has TRBV5-6 and TRBJ2-2, with D possibly being TRBD2 (6 bases). The V end lost 4 bases, the J end lost 6 bases, and 13 bases lay between the germline ends. The CDR3 totals 14 residues. CDR1 is SGHDT, CDR2 YYEEEE, per germline. The chain's CDR3 is CASSPAGLSGELFF. Here the CDR3 DNA reads TGTGCCAGCAGCCCGGCGGGGTTATCCGGGGAGCTGTTTTTT.

Concerning this clone itself: The same CDR3 can be traced to other DNA sequences in this sample. For the CDR3, the DNA is TGTGCCAGCAGCCAACTAGGGGGTGATGGCTACACCTTC. It translates to CASSQLGGDGYTF. The V gene is TRBV3-1 (or the pseudogene TRBV3-2), the J gene TRBJ1-2; weak D call: TRBD1 (6 bases). The CDR3 sequence is 13 residues long. CDR1 is LGHDT, CDR2 YNNKEL, per germline (reference sequence). V lost 2 bases and J lost 6, with 10 bases in between.

The V call is TRBV3-1 (or the pseudogene TRBV3-2), the J call TRBJ2-5; 11 bases align to TRBD2. V shed 0 bases and J 5 bases; nucleotides not matched to a gene: 8. The CDR3 spans 17 residues. Germline CDR1 is LGHDT and CDR2 is YNNKEL (reference sequence). The CDR3, as DNA: TGTGCCAGCAGCCAAGACGTCCTAGCGGGGGGAGTTGAGACCCAGTACTTC. It codes for CASSQDVLAGGVETQYF.

This clone was seen only a few times. The chain carries TRBV28 and TRBJ2-3, with D unresolved. V was pared by 4 bases and J by 2 bases, with 7 bases between. CDR3 length: 13 amino acids. Germline lookup yields CDR1 MDHEN and CDR2 SYDVKM. The CDR3 is CASSSLDTDTQYF. DNA for the CDR3: TGTGCCAGCAGTTCCCTAGACACAGATACGCAGTATTTT.

This chain uses TRBV11-1 with TRBJ1-1; maybe TRBD1 (5 bases). The CDR3 extends over 13 amino acids. CDR1 is SGHAT and CDR2 is FQDESV in the germline V gene (reference sequence). Trimming took off 5 bases at V and 1 base at J, with 8 bases between the two ends. CDR3 sequence (DNA): TGTGCCAGCAGCGCACAGGCGAACACTGAAGCTTTCTTT. It encodes CASSAQANTEAFF.

This clone was picked up one time. Here the CDR3 reads CASRGQGIGNYGYTF. DNA for the CDR3: TGTGCCAGTAGGGGACAGGGGATTGGGAACTATGGCTACACCTTC. The rearrangement uses TRBV19 and TRBJ1-2; TRBD1 matches 10 bases. CDR3 length: 15 residues. J gave up 2 bases and V 6 bases, and 6 bases lay outside the gene matches. Per the germline V gene, CDR1 is LNHDA and CDR2 is SQIVND (reference sequence).

The genes are TRBV6-5 and TRBJ2-3; D gene uncertain. Germline CDR1 and CDR2: MNHEY and SVGAGI. The CDR3 consists of 13 residues. Trimming removed 11 bases from V and 3 bases from J, with 15 bases in between. Written as DNA, the CDR3 is TGTGCCGTCGCTCCGGCCGGGACAGATACGCAGTATTTT. Translated: CAVAPAGTDTQYF.

This chain links TRBV2 with TRBJ2-5; no definite D call. The V gene's germline CDR1 is SNHLY and CDR2 FYNNEI. Trimming took 8 bases from V and 5 from J, leaving 15 bases between them. The CDR3 has 13 residues. This chain's CDR3 is CASRRTAGETQYF. CDR3 DNA sequence: TGTGCCAGCCGTAGAACAGCCGGTGAGACCCAGTACTTC. Full variable domain (remainder filled in from reference TRBV2 and TRBJ2-5): EPEVTQTPSHQVTQMGQEVILRCVPISNHLYFYWYRQILGQKVEFLVSFYNNEISEKSEIFDDQFSVERPDGSNFTLKIRSTKLEDSAMYFCASRRTAGETQYFGPGTRLLVL.

The gene calls are TRBV28 and TRBJ2-7, with D possibly matching TRBD1 (6 bases). Germline V CDR1 and CDR2: MDHEN, SYDVKM. Trimming pared 6 bases from V and 9 bases from J, leaving 21 bases between. This CDR3 contains 14 residues. The CDR3 protein is CASRPQGRGLRQYF. As DNA, the CDR3 is TGTGCCAGCAGACCGCAGGGGAGAGGCCTCAGGCAGTACTTC. Using reference TRBV28 and TRBJ2-7 for the parts outside the CDR3, the full variable domain is DVKVTQSSRYLVKRTGEKVFLECVQDMDHENMFWYRQDPGLGLRLIYFSYDVKMKEKGDIPEGYSVSREKKERFSLILESASTNQTSMYLCASRPQGRGLRQYFGPGTRLTVT.

The chain recombines TRBV6-5 with TRBJ2-3; the D gene is possibly TRBD2 (5 bases). V lost 7 bases, J lost 3 bases, and 11 bases lay in between. From germline, CDR1 is MNHEY and CDR2 SVGAGI. The CDR3 totals 13 residues. The CDR3 DNA sequence: TGTGCCAGCACCCCAGGCGGGACAGATACGCAGTATTTT. Translating gives CASTPGGTDTQYF.

The chain joins TRBV25-1 to TRBJ2-2; no clear D. Germline CDR1 MGHDK, CDR2 SYGVNS. There are 12 residues in the CDR3. Trimming pared 2 bases from V and 6 bases from J, leaving 4 bases between. The CDR3: CASSEGAGELFF. As DNA, the CDR3 is TGTGCCAGCAGTGAAGGAGCCGGGGAGCTGTTTTTT.

This chain connects TRBV2 to TRBJ2-2; D call uncertain. Germline CDR1 is SNHLY and CDR2 is FYNNEI. The CDR3 runs to 15 residues. Trimming removed 2 bases at V and 4 bases at J, with 11 bases between. This CDR3 reads CASSENFLGTGELFF. The CDR3 DNA reads as TGTGCCAGCAGTGAAAACTTTCTCGGCACCGGGGAGCTGTTTTTT.

The chain uses TRBV5-6 and TRBJ1-2, with D perhaps TRBD1 (5 bases). The ends were cut back, 1 base at V and 5 bases at J, with 12 bases in the middle. The V gene's germline CDR1 is SGHDT and CDR2 YYEEEE. The CDR3 runs 14 residues. The CDR3 coding sequence is TGTGCCAGCAGCTTGAGGGGATCCAGGTATGGCTACACCTTC. Protein product: CASSLRGSRYGYTF.

This rearrangement joins TRBV6-1 to TRBJ2-6; D gene unclear. V lost 2 bases and J 4 bases, leaving 6 bases between the germline ends. The CDR3 is made up of 14 amino acids. Germline CDR1 MNHNS, CDR2 SASEGT. Here the CDR3 reads CASSEFPGANVLTF. The DNA for the CDR3 is TGTGCCAGCAGTGAATTTCCAGGGGCCAACGTCCTGACTTTC.

This clone was seen just once. The V and J genes are TRBV5-6 and TRBJ2-5, with 8 bases lining up with TRBD1. This CDR3 has 13 amino acids. Per the germline V gene, CDR1 is SGHDT and CDR2 is YYEEEE. With 3 bases clipped from V and 6 bases from J, the junction kept 4 bases outside the gene matches. CDR3 DNA sequence: TGTGCCAGCAGCTCCGGACAGGGCCAGACCCAGTACTTC. Residues: CASSSGQGQTQYF.

V usage is TRBV5-1 and J usage is TRBJ1-3; 8 bases are shared with TRBD1. Trimming removed 0 bases from V and 1 base from J; junction bases left unmatched: 6. Looked up from germline, CDR1 is SGHRS and CDR2 is YFSETQ. The CDR3 has 17 amino acids. The CDR3 DNA reads as TGCGCCAGCAGCTTGGGAAGTGGGACAGGTTCTGGAAACACCATATATTTT. This sequence encodes CASSLGSGTGSGNTIYF.

The J gene is TRBJ1-5, the V gene TRBV7-8; 10 bases fit TRBD1. The CDR3 is 16 amino acids. Trimming took 1 base from V and 7 from J; bases not matched to a gene: 7. Germline CDR1 and CDR2: SGHVS and FQNEAQ. The CDR3 protein is CASSLGGTGAHQPQHF. As DNA, the CDR3 is TGTGCCAGCAGCTTAGGAGGGACAGGGGCGCACCAGCCCCAGCATTTT. The entire variable domain, with the rest obtained from reference TRBV7-8 and TRBJ1-5, is as follows: GAGVSQSPRYKVAKRGQDVALRCDPISGHVSLFWYQQALGQGPEFLTYFQNEAQLDKSGLPSDRFFAERPEGSVSTLKIQRTQQEDSAVYLCASSLGGTGAHQPQHFGDGTRLSIL.

The genes are TRBV5-1 and TRBJ1-1; TRBD1 aligns across 11 bases. The CDR3 sequence is 13 residues long. The V segment lost 3 bases and the J segment 9 bases; nucleotides outside the gene matches: 4. In germline, CDR1 is SGHRS, CDR2 YFSETQ. The CDR3 bases are TGCGCCAGCAGCTCCGGGACAGGGGGAAAAGCTTTCTTT. It is translated as CASSSGTGGKAFF.

The gene calls are TRBV11-2 and TRBJ1-3, with a possible D match to TRBD1 (5 bases). V lost 3 bases and J lost 1, with 13 bases in between. This CDR3 spans 16 amino acids. In germline, CDR1 is SGHAT, CDR2 FQNNGV. The CDR3 DNA reads TGTGCCAGCAGCTTGGTTAGGGGCCCTTCTGGAAACACCATATATTTT. The encoded protein is CASSLVRGPSGNTIYF.

The J gene is TRBJ2-5, the V gene TRBV7-8, with D possibly TRBD1 on 5 matching bases. V dropped 4 bases and J dropped 5 bases, with 11 bases sitting between them. Looked up from germline, CDR1 is SGHVS and CDR2 is FQNEAQ. The CDR3 totals 13 residues. CDR3 in amino acids: CASSWGRVETQYF. The CDR3 DNA reads as TGTGCCAGCAGCTGGGGCAGGGTTGAGACCCAGTACTTC.

The rearrangement uses TRBV28 and TRBJ2-1; D remains ambiguous. The V end was cut by 3 bases, the J end by 6 bases, with 6 bases between. Germline lookup yields CDR1 MDHEN and CDR2 SYDVKM. The length of the CDR3 is 12 residues. CDR3 amino acids: CASSFRSNEQFF. CDR3 nucleotide sequence: TGTGCCAGCAGTTTCCGCAGCAATGAGCAGTTCTTC. The full variable domain, with the rest looked up from reference TRBV28 and TRBJ2-1, is DVKVTQSSRYLVKRTGEKVFLECVQDMDHENMFWYRQDPGLGLRLIYFSYDVKMKEKGDIPEGYSVSREKKERFSLILESASTNQTSMYLCASSFRSNEQFFGPGTRLTVL.

The rearrangement uses TRBV7-2 and TRBJ1-6; 7 bases line up with TRBD1. After removal of 5 bases from V and 9 bases from J, the junction contained 4 bases not matched to a gene. The CDR3 contains 13 residues. CDR1 is SGHTA, CDR2 FQGNSA, per germline. As DNA, the CDR3 is TGTGCCAGCAGCAAACAGGGGCTTTCACCCCTCCACTTT. Translated, it gives CASSKQGLSPLHF.